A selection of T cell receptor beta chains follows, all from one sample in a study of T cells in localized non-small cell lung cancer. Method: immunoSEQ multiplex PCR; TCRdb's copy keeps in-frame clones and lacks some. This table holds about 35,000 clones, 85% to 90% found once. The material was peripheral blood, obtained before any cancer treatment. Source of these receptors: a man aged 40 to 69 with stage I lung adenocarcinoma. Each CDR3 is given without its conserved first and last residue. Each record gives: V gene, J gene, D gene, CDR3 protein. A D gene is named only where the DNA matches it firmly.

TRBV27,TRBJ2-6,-,ASSIFSGANVLT
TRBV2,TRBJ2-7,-,ASSEARRGYEQY
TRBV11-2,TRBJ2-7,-,ASSFGDTYEQY
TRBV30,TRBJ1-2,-,AWTRNYGYT
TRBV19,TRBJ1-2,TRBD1,ASSTGTGESLYGYT
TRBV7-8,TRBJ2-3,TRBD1,ASSITGGVADTQY
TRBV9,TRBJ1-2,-,ASSPRTNANYGYT
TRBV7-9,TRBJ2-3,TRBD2,ASSLSGGTTDTQY
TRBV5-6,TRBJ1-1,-,ASSLSPTGMNTEAF
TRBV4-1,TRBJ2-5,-,ASSQGEYQETQY
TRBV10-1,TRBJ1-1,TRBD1,ASSRQGHPEAF
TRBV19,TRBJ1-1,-,ASSLTVNTEAF
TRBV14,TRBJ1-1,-,ASSQDRFGGAEAF
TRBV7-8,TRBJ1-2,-,ASSLALRVDGTNYGYT
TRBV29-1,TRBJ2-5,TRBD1,SVVGTGSPETQY
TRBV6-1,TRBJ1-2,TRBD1,ASRAGQGVNYGYT
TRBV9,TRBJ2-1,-,ASSVAGRSSYNEQF
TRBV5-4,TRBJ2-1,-,ASSLRGRDEQF
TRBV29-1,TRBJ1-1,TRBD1,SVGGAAGTGRGTEAF
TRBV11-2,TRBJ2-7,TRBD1,ASSSGTGGYEQY
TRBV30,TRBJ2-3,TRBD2,AWITSGGVSDTQY
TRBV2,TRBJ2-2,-,ASSESRDELF
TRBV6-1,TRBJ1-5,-,ASSEAPGAAGQPQH
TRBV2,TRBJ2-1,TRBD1,ASSLEGQSGAQF
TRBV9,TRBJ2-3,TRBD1,ASSVGDRGRGTQY
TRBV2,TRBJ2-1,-,ASRGGQSSYNEQF
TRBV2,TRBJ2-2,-,ASSEPETNTGELF
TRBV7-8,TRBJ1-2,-,ASSLTGSNYGYT
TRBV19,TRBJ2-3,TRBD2,ASSIGTSGGSPTDTQY
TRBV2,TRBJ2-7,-,ASSASYEQY
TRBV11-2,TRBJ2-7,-,ASSLDPYEQY
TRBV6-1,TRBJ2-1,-,ASSAQGDEQF
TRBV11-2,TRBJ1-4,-,ASSLDRATRKEKLF
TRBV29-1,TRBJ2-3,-,STTTEDRHTDTQY
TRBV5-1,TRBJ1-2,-,ASSLGTGRASFGSFGYT
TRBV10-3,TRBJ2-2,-,AISETVYGELF
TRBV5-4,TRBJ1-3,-,ASSLGLGSRGNTIY
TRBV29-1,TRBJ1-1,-,SAGGGERTEAF
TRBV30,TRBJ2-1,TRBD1,AWEGMRTGDYNEQF
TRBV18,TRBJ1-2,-,ASSPDRQLANYGYT
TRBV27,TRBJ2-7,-,ASSSWGSSYEQY
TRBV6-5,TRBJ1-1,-,ASSLWGSEAF
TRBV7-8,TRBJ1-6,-,ASSLLGAGGSSSYNSPLH
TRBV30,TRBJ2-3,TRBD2,AWSPTRTSGASGTQY
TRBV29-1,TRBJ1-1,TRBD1,SVYRDRGPEAAF
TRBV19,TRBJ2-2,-,ASSIGGVNTGELF
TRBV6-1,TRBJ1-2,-,ASSPERTTHYGYT
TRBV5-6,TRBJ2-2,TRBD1,ASSLSGTGRNTGELF
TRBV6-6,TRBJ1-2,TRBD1,ASSLTGLGYT